A single T cell receptor (beta chain) is shown here with its context. The record originates from a study of cytomegalovirus exposure and HLA in healthy donors. Study as a whole: Later analysis reported that the roughly 120 validation repertoires shared the platform of the approximately 670 first-cohort repertoires.

V shed 11 bases and J shed 0 bases, with 18 bases lying between them. This CDR3 has 15 residues. Germline lookup yields CDR1 ENHRY and CDR2 SYGVKD. Produced via immunoSEQ multiplex PCR; TCRdb's table is partial and in-frame only. The sample lists under 250,000 clones, around 87% occurring once. The rearrangement uses TRBV10-3 and TRBJ2-3; D call uncertain. The origin of this receptor is a man aged 18 to 29 in good health and CMV-seronegative. The sequenced sample consisted of PBMCs. The CDR3 DNA follows: TGTGCCTCACAACATGACACCTCTAGCACAGATACGCAGTATTTT. Translated, it gives CASQHDTSSTDTQYF.